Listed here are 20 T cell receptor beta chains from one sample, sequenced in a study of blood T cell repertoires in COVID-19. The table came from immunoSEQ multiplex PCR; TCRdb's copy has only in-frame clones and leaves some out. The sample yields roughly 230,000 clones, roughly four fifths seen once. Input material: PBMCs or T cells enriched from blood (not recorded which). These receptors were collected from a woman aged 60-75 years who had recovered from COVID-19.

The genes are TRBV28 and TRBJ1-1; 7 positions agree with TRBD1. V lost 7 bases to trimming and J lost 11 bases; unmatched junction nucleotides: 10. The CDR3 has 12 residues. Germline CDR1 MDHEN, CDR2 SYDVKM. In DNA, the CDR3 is TGTGCCAGCAAACTACAACAGGGGAACGCTTTCTTT. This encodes CASKLQQGNAFF.

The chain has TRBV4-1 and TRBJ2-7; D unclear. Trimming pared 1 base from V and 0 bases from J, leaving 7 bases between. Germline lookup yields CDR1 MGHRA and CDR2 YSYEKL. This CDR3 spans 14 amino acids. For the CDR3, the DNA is TGCGCCAGCAGCCAAGTGCACAGCTCCTACGAGCAGTACTTC. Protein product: CASSQVHSSYEQYF.

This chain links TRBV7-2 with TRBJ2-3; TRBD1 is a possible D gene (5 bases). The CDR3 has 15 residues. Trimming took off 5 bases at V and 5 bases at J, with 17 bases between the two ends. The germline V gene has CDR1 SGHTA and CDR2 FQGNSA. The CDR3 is CASSPYGTGGDTQYF. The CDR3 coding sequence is TGTGCCAGCAGCCCCTATGGAACAGGTGGAGATACGCAGTATTTT.

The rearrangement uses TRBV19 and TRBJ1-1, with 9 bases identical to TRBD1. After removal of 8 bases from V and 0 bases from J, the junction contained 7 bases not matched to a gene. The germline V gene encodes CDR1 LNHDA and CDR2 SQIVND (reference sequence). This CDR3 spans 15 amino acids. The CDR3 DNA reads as TGTGCCAGTGAAAACAGGGGGCGTATGAACACTGAAGCTTTCTTT. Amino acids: CASENRGRMNTEAFF.

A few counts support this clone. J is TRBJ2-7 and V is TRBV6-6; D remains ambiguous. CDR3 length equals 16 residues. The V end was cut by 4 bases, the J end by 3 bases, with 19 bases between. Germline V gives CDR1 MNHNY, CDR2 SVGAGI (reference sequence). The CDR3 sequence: CASSSLGLGRVYEQYF. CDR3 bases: TGTGCCAGCAGTTCCCTAGGATTAGGTCGAGTCTACGAGCAGTACTTC.

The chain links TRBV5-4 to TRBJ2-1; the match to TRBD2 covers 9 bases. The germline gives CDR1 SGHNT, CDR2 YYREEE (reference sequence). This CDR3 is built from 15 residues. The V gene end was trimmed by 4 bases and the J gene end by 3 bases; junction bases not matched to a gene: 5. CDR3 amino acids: CASSRTSVDYNEQFF. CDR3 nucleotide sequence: TGTGCCAGCAGCCGGACTAGCGTAGACTACAATGAGCAGTTCTTC.

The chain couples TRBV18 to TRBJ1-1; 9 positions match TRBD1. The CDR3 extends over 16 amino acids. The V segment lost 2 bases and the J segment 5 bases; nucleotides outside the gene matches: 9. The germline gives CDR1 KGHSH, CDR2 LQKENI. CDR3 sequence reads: CASSPSLGQGRTEAFF. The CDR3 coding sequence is TGTGCCAGCTCACCAAGCCTGGGACAGGGTCGAACTGAAGCTTTCTTT.

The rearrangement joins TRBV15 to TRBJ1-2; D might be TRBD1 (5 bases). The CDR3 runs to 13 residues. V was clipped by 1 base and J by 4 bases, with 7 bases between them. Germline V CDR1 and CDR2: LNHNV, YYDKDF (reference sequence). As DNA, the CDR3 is TGTGCCACCAGCAGAGGACAGCCCTATGGCTACACCTTC. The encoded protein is CATSRGQPYGYTF.

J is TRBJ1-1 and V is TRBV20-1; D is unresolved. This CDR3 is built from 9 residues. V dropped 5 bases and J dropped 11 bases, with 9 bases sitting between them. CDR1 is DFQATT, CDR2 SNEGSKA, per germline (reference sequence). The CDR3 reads CSAGTQAFF. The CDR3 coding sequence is TGCAGTGCTGGAACACAGGCTTTCTTT.

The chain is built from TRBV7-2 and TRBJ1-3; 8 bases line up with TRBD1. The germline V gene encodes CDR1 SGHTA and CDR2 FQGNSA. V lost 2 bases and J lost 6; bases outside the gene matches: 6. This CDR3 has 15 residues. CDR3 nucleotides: TGTGCCAGCAGCTTACAGGGGGCTCAGGCAAACACCATATATTTT. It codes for CASSLQGAQANTIYF.

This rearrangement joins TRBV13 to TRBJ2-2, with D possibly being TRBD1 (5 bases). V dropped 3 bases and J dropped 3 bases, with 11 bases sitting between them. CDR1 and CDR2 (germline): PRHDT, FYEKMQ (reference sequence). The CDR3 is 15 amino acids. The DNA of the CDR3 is TGTGCCAGCAGCTTCGGCAGGGCAGACACCGGGGAGCTGTTTTTT. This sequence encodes CASSFGRADTGELFF.

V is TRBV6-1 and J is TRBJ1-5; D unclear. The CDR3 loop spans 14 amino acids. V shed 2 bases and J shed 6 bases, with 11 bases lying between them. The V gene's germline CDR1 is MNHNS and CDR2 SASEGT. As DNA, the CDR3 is TGTGCCAGCAGTGAAACGGGGTACCGTCAGCCCCAGCATTTT. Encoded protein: CASSETGYRQPQHF.

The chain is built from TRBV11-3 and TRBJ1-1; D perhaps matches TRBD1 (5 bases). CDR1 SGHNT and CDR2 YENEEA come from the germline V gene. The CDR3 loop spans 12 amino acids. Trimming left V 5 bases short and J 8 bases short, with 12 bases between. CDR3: CASSAQGREAFF. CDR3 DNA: TGTGCCAGCAGCGCGCAGGGTCGGGAAGCTTTCTTT.

The CDR3 DNA reads TGTGCCAGCAGTTATGGCCAGGGAATGGGGGAGACCCAGTACTTC. Translation gives CASSYGQGMGETQYF. This chain uses TRBV6-5 with TRBJ2-5; perhaps TRBD1 as D (5 bases). CDR3 length: 15 residues. V was trimmed by 3 bases and J by 5 bases, leaving 16 bases between them. Germline-derived CDR1 and CDR2 are MNHEY and SVGAGI.

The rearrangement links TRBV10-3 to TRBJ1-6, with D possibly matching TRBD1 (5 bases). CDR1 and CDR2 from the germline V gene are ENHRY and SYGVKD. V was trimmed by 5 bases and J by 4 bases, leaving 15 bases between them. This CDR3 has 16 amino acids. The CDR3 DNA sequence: TGTGCCATCAGTCAACAGGTGGCCGGTTATAATTCACCCCTCCACTTT. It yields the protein CAISQQVAGYNSPLHF.

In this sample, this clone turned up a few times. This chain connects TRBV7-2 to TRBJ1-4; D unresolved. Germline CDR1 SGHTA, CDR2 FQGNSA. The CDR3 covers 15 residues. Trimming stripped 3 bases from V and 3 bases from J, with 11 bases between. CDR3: CASSFDRGSNEKLFF. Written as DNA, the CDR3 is TGTGCCAGCAGCTTCGACCGGGGATCTAATGAAAAACTGTTTTTT.

Here the CDR3 reads CASSLGRENEQYF. As DNA, the CDR3 is TGTGCCAGCAGCTTAGGTCGGGAGAACGAGCAGTACTTC. The rearrangement links TRBV11-2 to TRBJ2-7; maybe TRBD2 (6 bases). CDR3 length: 13 residues. V shed 1 base and J shed 5 bases, with 9 bases lying between them. CDR1 SGHAT and CDR2 FQNNGV come from the germline V gene.

CDR3 nucleotides: TGTGCCAGCAGCAAACAGGGCGAGGAAAAACTGTTTTTT. Translated, it gives CASSKQGEEKLFF. The chain combines TRBV7-2 with TRBJ1-4; D perhaps matches TRBD1 (6 bases). The germline V gene has CDR1 SGHTA and CDR2 FQGNSA. V dropped 5 bases and J dropped 8 bases, with 12 bases sitting between them. This CDR3 region has 13 residues.

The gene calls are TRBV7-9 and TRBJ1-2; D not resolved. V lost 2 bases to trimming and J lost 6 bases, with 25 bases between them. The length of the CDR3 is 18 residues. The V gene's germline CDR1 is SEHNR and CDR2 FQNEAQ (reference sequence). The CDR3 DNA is TGTGCCAGCAGCTTAACAGTTCCCTTTAATACCCTGGTAGATGGCTACACCTTC. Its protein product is CASSLTVPFNTLVDGYTF.

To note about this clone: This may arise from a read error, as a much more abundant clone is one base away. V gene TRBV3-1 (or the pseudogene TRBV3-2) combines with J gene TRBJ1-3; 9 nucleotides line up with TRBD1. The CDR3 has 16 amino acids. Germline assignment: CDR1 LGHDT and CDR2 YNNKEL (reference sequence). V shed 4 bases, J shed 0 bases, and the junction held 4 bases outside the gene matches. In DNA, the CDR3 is TGTGCCAGCAGCCCGACAGGGGGTCTCTCTGGAAACACCATATATTTT. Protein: CASSPTGGLSGNTIYF.